This record covers a single T cell receptor (beta chain). The data were obtained in a study of shared clonotypes between healthy human individuals. Trimming removed 5 bases from V and 7 bases from J, with 9 bases in between. CDR1 is SNHLY, CDR2 FYNNEI, per germline. This CDR3 comprises 11 residues. TCRdb keeps only in-frame clones here, not all; method: immunoSEQ multiplex PCR. The sample contains more than 1 million clones, about 84% of which appear only once. This chain joins TRBV2 and TRBJ2-7; no firm D call. The clonotype was recovered from a man between 18 and 29 years old in good health. Some clones in this sample may be carry-over from other donors' samples. Sequencing was carried out using memory CD4+ T cells from PBMCs. Subset reported: CD45RA-negative fraction. The CDR3, as DNA: TGTGCCAGCAGTACAACAGCGGAGCAGTACTTC. Its protein is CASSTTAEQYF.